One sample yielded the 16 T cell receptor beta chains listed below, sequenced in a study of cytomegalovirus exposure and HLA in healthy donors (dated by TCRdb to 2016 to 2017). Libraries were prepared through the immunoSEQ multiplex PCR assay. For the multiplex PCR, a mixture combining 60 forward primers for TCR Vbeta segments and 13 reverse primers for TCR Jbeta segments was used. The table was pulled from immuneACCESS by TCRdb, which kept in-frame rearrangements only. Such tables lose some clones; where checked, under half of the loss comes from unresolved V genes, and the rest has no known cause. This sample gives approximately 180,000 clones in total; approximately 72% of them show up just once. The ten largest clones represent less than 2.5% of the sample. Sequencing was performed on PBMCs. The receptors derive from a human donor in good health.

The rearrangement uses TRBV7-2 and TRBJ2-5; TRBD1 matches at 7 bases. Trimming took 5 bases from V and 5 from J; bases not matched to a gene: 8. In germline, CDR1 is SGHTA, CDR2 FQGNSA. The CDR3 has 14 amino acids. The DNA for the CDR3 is TGTGCCAGCAGCCAACTCAGGGGGATGGAGACCCAGTACTTC. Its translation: CASSQLRGMETQYF. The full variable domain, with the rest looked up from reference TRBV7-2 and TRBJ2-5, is GAGVSQSPSNKVTEKGKDVELRCDPISGHTALYWYRQSLGQGLEFLIYFQGNSAPDKSGLPSDRFSAERTGGSVSTLTIQRTQQEDSAVYLCASSQLRGMETQYFGPGTRLLVL.

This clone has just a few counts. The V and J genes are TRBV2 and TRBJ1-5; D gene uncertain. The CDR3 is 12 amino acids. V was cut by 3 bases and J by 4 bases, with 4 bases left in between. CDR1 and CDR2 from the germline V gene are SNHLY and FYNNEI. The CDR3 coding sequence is TGTGCCAGCAGTGACGGGAATCAGCCCCAGCATTTT. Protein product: CASSDGNQPQHF.

CDR3 loop: CASSLGGQAGYGYTF. The DNA for the CDR3 is TGCGCCAGCAGCTTGGGGGGACAGGCCGGCTATGGCTACACCTTC. V and J are TRBV5-1 and TRBJ1-2; 8 nucleotides align to TRBD1. The CDR3 has 15 amino acids. Germline V gene sequence: CDR1 SGHRS, CDR2 YFSETQ. Losses at the gene ends were 0 bases for V and 4 bases for J; bases not matched to a gene: 5. The full variable domain, its missing parts supplied by reference TRBV5-1 and TRBJ1-2, is KAGVTQTPRYLIKTRGQQVTLSCSPISGHRSVSWYQQTPGQGLQFLFEYFSETQRNKGNFPGRFSGRQFSNSRSEMNVSTLELGDSALYLCASSLGGQAGYGYTFGSGTRLTVV.

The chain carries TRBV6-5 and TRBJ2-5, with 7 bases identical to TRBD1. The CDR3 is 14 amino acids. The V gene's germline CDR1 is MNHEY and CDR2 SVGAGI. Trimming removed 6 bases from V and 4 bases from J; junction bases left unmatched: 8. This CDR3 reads CASSSNRGLETQYF. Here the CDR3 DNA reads TGTGCCAGCAGCAGCAACAGGGGCTTAGAGACCCAGTACTTC.

The DNA for the CDR3 is TGTGCCATCAGTCCTAGCGGGGGCTTAAATGAGCAGTTCTTC. Encoded protein: CAISPSGGLNEQFF. The V and J genes are TRBV10-3 and TRBJ2-1; 10 bases match TRBD2. Germline V gene lookup returns CDR1 ENHRY and CDR2 SYGVKD. The CDR3 loop spans 14 amino acids. V was clipped by 5 bases and J by 7 bases; unmatched bases: 5.

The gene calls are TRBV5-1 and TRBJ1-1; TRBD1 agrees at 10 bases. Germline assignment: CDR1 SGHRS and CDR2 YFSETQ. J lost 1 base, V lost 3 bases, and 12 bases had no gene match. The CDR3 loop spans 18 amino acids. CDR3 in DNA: TGCGCCAGCAGCTCGGGACAGGGGCGAGAAAAGAAGAACACTGAAGCTTTCTTT. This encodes CASSSGQGREKKNTEAFF.

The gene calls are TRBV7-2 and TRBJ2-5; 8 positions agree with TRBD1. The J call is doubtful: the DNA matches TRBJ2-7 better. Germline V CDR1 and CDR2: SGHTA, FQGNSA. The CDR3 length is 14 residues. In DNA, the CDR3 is TGTGCCAGCAGCTTCGACAGGGGAGACTACGAGCAGTACTTC. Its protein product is CASSFDRGDYEQYF.

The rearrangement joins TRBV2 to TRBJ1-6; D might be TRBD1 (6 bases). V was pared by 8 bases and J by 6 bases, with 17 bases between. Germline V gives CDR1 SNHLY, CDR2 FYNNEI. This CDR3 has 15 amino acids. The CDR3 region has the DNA TGTGCCAGCGTACGAAACAGGGATGTTAATTCACCCCTCCACTTT. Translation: CASVRNRDVNSPLHF.

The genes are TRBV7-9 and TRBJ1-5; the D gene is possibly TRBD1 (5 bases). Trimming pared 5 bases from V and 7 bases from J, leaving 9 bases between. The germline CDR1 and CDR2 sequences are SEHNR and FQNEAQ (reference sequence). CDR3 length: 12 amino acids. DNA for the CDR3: TGTGCCAGCAGCGCGGGACGACAGCCCCAGCATTTT. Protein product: CASSAGRQPQHF.

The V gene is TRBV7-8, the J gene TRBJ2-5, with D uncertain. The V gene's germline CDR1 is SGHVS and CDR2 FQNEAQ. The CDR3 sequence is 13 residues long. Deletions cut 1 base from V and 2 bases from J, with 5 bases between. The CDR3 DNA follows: TGTGCCAGCAGCTTAGTCGGGCAAGAGACCCAGTACTTC. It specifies CASSLVGQETQYF. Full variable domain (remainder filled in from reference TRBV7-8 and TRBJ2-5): GAGVSQSPRYKVAKRGQDVALRCDPISGHVSLFWYQQALGQGPEFLTYFQNEAQLDKSGLPSDRFFAERPEGSVSTLKIQRTQQEDSAVYLCASSLVGQETQYFGPGTRLLVL.

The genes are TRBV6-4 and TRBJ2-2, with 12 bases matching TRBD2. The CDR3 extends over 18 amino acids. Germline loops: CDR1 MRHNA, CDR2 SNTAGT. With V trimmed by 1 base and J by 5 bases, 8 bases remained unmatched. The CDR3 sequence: CASSDCLLAGGGTGELFF. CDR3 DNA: TGTGCCAGCAGTGACTGTTTACTAGCGGGGGGCGGGACCGGGGAGCTGTTTTTT.

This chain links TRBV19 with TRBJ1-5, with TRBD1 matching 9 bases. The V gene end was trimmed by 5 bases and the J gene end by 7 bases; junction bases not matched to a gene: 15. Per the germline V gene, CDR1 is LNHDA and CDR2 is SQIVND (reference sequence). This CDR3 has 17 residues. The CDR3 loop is CASSPGTWTGVGQPQHF. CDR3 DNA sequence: TGTGCCAGTAGTCCTGGCACTTGGACAGGGGTAGGGCAGCCCCAGCATTTT.

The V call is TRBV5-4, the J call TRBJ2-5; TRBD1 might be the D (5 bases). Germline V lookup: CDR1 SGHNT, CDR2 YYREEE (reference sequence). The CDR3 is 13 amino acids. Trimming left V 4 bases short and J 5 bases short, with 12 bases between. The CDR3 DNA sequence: TGTGCCAGCAGCACCCCAGGGCTGGAGACCCAGTACTTC. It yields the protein CASSTPGLETQYF.

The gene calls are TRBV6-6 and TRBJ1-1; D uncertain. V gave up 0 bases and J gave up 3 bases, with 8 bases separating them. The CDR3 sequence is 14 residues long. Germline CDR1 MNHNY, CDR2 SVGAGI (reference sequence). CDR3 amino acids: CASSYSQVDTEAFF. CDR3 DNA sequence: TGTGCCAGCAGTTACTCCCAGGTGGACACTGAAGCTTTCTTT.

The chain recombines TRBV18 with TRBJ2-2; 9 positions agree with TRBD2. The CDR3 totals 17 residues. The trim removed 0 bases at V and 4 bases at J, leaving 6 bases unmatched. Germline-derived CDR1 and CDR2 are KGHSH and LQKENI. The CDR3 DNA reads TGTGCCAGCTCACCACCGGTAGCGGGGGCCCGCACCGGGGAGCTGTTTTTT. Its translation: CASSPPVAGARTGELFF. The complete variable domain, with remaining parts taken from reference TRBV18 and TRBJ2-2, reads NAGVMQNPRHLVRRRGQEARLRCSPMKGHSHVYWYRQLPEEGLKFMVYLQKENIIDESGMPKERFSAEFPKEGPSILRIQQVVRGDSAAYFCASSPPVAGARTGELFFGEGSRLTVL.

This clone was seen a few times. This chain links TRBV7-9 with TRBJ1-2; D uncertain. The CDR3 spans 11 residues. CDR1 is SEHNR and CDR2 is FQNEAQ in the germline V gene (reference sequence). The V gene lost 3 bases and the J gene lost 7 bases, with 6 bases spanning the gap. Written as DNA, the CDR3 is TGTGCCAGCAGCTTGGCCCCTGGCTACACCTTC. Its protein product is CASSLAPGYTF.